This T cell receptor (beta chain) was identified during a study of T-cell memory formation after mild COVID-19. Whole-study context: Each donor largely had its own TCR clusters. Whole-study results and caveats: Pre-infection memory contained some responding clones, which suggested that cross-reactive memory had joined.

Trimming took off 4 bases at V and 6 bases at J, with 9 bases between the two ends. The CDR3 is 11 amino acids. Looked up from germline, CDR1 is SQVTM and CDR2 is ANQGSEA. Concerning this clonotype: What it binds is unknown.

Libraries for TCRalpha and TCRbeta carried sample barcodes and unique molecular identifiers via 5'RACE. Each CDR3 protein gets one entry after TCRdb re-called the 5' RACE reads with MiXCR. The sample holds more than 250,000 distinct CDR3 sequences, approximately 16% seen once. This receptor was taken from a man aged 18 to 30 who had mild COVID-19 (a few samples of this study predate the infection). Cell type and time point are not known. J is TRBJ1-2 and V is TRBV29-1; tentative D call: TRBD1 (5 bases). Sequencing was carried out using PBMCs or a T cell subset sorted from them (not recorded which). CDR3 amino acids: CSVVSGHGYTF. As DNA, the CDR3 is TGCAGCGTTGTATCAGGGCATGGCTACACCTTC. Supplemented by reference TRBV29-1 and TRBJ1-2, the full variable domain reads SAVISQKPSRDICQRGTSLTIQCQVDSQVTMMFWYRQQPGQSLTLIATANQGSEATYESGFVIDKFPISRPNLTFSTLTVSNMSPEDSSIYLCSVVSGHGYTFGSGTRLTVV.